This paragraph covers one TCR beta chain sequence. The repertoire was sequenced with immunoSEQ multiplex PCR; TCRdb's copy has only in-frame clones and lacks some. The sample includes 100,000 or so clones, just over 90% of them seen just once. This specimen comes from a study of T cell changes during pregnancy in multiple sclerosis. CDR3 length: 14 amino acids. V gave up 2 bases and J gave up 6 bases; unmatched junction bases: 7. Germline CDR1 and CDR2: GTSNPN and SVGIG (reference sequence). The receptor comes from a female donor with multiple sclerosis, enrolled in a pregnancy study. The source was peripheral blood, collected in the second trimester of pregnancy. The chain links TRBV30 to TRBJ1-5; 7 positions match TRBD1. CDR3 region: CAWSPTGRGQPQHF. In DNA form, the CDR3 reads TGTGCCTGGAGTCCGACAGGGAGAGGTCAGCCCCAGCATTTT.